This T cell receptor (beta chain) originates from a study of T cells in Graves' hyperthyroidism and ophthalmopathy. Study-level findings and limits: Most thyroid clonotypes that were expanded above 0.001 also turned up in blood.

About this clonotype: What it binds is unknown.

What was amplified from RNA transcripts were TCR beta CDR3 regions. HTBI primers were used for first-round RT-PCR of the TCR CDR3. TCRdb ran MiXCR on the multiplex PCR reads and lists one entry per CDR3 protein. The sample records hundreds of thousands of distinct CDR3 sequences, under 25% being singletons. Material: blood. The receptor was isolated from a man aged 25-40 years with Graves' ophthalmopathy.

The CDR3 sequence is CASSPSRDRRDSNQPQHF. CDR3 bases: TGTGCCAGCAGTCCATCACGGGACAGGAGGGATAGCAATCAGCCCCAGCATTTT. The gene calls are TRBV27 and TRBJ1-5; 8 bases fit TRBD1. The CDR3 covers 18 residues. Germline V gene lookup returns CDR1 MNHEY and CDR2 SMNVEV (reference sequence). V gave up 5 bases and J gave up 0 bases; unmatched junction bases: 12.